The TCR beta chain under discussion was sequenced for a study of blood T cell repertoires in COVID-19. At the level of the study: COVID-19 samples, acute and convalescent, were from the United States, Italy and Spain.

CDR1 is GTSNPN and CDR2 is SVGIG in the germline V gene (reference sequence). After removal of 2 bases from V and 1 base from J, the junction contained 5 bases not matched to a gene. This CDR3 has 15 residues. The Seattle patients, enrolled during active infection, were followed longitudinally. Per the original methods: Using reference gene primer amplification, nucleated cell counts were estimated. Clones were read by immunoSEQ multiplex PCR, and TCRdb kept only the in-frame ones, dropping some. V and J calls and clone size come straight from that table; D and trimming were deduced from the DNA. This sample carries about 420,000 clones, about 90% of them seen once, and the ten largest clones take roughly 0.78%.

The specimen sequenced was peripheral blood. V and J are TRBV30 and TRBJ2-5; 9 nucleotides align to TRBD2. This clonotype was obtained from a man aged 18-30 years with COVID-19, enrolled during active disease. The CDR3 sequence: CAWSSSGSFQETQYF. CDR3 bases: TGTGCCTGGAGTAGTAGCGGGAGCTTCCAAGAGACCCAGTACTTC.